These T cell receptor beta chains were read from a single sample in a study of CD8+CD57+ T cells in acquired aplastic anemia. Via MiXCR, TCRdb re-called the reads, giving one row per CDR3 protein. The data hold fewer than 250,000 distinct CDR3 sequences, with about 53% observed a single time. The material sequenced was sorted CD4+, CD8+, or CD8+CD57+ T cells (not recorded which) from PBMCs. The receptors stem from a human donor in good health, serving as a control. Each CDR3 is given with its conserved first and last residue.

cdr3_aa j_call cdr3_length v_call
CASSPSYGYTF TRBJ1-2 11 TRBV7-2
CASSYSIREWNSPLHF TRBJ1-6 16 TRBV6-5
CSARLGAWEQYF TRBJ2-7 12 TRBV20-1
CASSLGDTVGYGYTF TRBJ1-2 15 TRBV5-1
CANEATSYYTF TRBJ1-2 11 TRBV2
CASRGLRNGQFF TRBJ2-1 12 TRBV2
CASSHRTGGMNTEAFF TRBJ1-1 16 TRBV6-2/TRBV6-3
CASRQSGTNTEAFF TRBJ1-1 14 TRBV25-1
CASSDSGGGDEQFF TRBJ2-1 14 TRBV6-4
CSARGQDGRYEQYF TRBJ2-7 14 TRBV20-1
CASTLGGIQETQYF TRBJ2-5 14 TRBV12-3/TRBV12-4
CATSDGTGPYNEQFF TRBJ2-1 15 TRBV24-1
CASSPVGWTEAFF TRBJ1-1 13 TRBV19
CATSGHGTGEETQYF TRBJ2-5 15 TRBV24-1
CSVMDRTDYEQYF TRBJ2-7 13 TRBV29-1
CATSRDSLTSNQPQHF TRBJ1-5 16 TRBV15
CASSPTGGRTEAFF TRBJ1-1 14 TRBV18
CATSDRSGLNSYEQYF TRBJ2-7 16 TRBV24-1
CASSLAGRGLRNTEAFF TRBJ1-1 17 TRBV7-6
CSARESGFEAFF TRBJ1-1 12 TRBV20-1
CASSGTRPETQYF TRBJ2-5 13 TRBV7-9
CASSSLSREQYF TRBJ2-7 12 TRBV7-9
CASRGTGNSPLHF TRBJ1-6 13 TRBV28
CASSMGTSGLHTQYF TRBJ2-3 15 TRBV19
CATSREQGMVGYTF TRBJ1-2 14 TRBV15
CASSPRGGSGGASRFNEQFF TRBJ2-1 20 TRBV7-9
CVTSDTVSGNEQYF TRBJ2-7 14 TRBV24-1
CASSQSGRTGELFF TRBJ2-2 14 TRBV11-3
CASSANGGLGYTF TRBJ1-2 13 TRBV6-1
CASSLPGQGAATQHF TRBJ1-5 15 TRBV7-2
CASSLKFSGHNEQYF TRBJ2-7 15 TRBV7-9
CASSQTLHF TRBJ1-6 9 TRBV7-8
CASSPAQGTYGYTF TRBJ1-2 14 TRBV5-1
CASSPSSGGNYGYTF TRBJ1-2 15 TRBV18
CSARGLAGGSTDTQYF TRBJ2-3 16 TRBV20-1